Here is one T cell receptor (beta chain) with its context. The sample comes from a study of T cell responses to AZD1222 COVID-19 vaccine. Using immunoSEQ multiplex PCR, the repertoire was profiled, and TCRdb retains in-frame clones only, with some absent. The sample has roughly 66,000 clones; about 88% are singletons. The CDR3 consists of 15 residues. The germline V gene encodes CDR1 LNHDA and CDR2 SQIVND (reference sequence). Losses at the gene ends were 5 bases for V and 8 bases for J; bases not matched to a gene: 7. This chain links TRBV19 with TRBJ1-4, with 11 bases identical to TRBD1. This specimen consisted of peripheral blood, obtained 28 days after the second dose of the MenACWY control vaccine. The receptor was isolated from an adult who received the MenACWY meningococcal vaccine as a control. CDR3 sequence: CASSPTGQGGEKLFF. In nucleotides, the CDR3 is TGTGCCAGTAGTCCAACGGGACAGGGGGGCGAAAAACTGTTTTTT. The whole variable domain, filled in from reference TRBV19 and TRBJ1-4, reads DGGITQSPKYLFRKEGQNVTLSCEQNLNHDAMYWYRQDPGQGLRLIYYSQIVNDFQKGDIAEGYSVSREKKESFPLTVTSAQKNPTAFYLCASSPTGQGGEKLFFGSGTQLSVL.